This T cell receptor beta chain was identified in a study of blood T cell repertoires in COVID-19. Overall study context: The United States, Italy and Spain supplied acute and convalescent COVID-19 samples.

CDR1 is SEHNR and CDR2 is FQNEAQ in the germline V gene (reference sequence). The CDR3 has 11 amino acids. The V end was cut by 3 bases, the J end by 10 bases, with 7 bases between. Using immunoSEQ multiplex PCR, the repertoire was profiled, and TCRdb retains in-frame clones only, with some absent. In the table there are 350,000 or so clones, 88% of which are singletons. Donors were grouped by their self-reported clinical history. Sequences were obtained from PBMCs or T cells enriched from blood (not recorded which). The TCR originated in a woman aged 30 to 39 who had been exposed to COVID-19. V gene TRBV7-9 combines with J gene TRBJ2-1; the D is unclear. CDR3 DNA: TGTGCCAGCAGCTTCGGTCTGGAGCAGTTCTTC. Its protein product is CASSFGLEQFF.